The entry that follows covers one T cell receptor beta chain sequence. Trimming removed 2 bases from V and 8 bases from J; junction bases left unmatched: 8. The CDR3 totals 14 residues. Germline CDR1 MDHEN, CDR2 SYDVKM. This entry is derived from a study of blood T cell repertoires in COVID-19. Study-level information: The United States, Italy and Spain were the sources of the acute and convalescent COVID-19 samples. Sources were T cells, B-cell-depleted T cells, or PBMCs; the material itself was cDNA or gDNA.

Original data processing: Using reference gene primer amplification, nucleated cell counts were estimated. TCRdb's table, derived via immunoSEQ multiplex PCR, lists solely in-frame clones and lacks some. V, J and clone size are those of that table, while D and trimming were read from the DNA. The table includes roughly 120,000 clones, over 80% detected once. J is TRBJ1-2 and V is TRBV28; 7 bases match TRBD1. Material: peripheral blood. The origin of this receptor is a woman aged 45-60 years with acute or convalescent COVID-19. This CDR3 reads CASSLVGGGVGYTF. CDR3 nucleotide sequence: TGTGCCAGCAGTTTAGTAGGGGGCGGAGTAGGCTACACCTTC.